Listed below are T cell receptor beta chains from one sample, sequenced in a study of patients and donors after allogeneic stem cell transplantation. TCRdb reanalysed the RT-PCR reads using MiXCR and keeps one entry per CDR3 protein. The data show roughly 250,000 distinct CDR3 sequences, about 14% seen once. Sequencing used blood, either unsorted or a sorted T cell fraction (not recorded which). These receptors were taken from a human donor who was either an allogeneic HSCT recipient or a stem cell or donor lymphocyte infusion donor (not recorded which). It is not recorded whose cells these are; they may come from a transplant donor. Both conserved end residues are part of each CDR3. D genes are given only for firm matches. Not all rows give a size; the values are once, few, many and, for expanded clones, a class.

TRBJ1-2 few 12 TRBV14 - CASSQLRYGYTF TGTGCCAGCAGCCAACTTCGTTATGGCTACACCTTC
TRBJ2-1 - 13 TRBV19 - CASSLGVFSEQFF TGTGCCAGTAGTCTCGGGGTTTTTAGTGAGCAGTTCTTC
TRBJ1-5 few 14 TRBV6-5 - CASSYDPGNQPQHF TGTGCCAGCAGTTACGATCCAGGGAATCAGCCCCAGCATTTT
TRBJ1-5 few 13 TRBV30 - CAWNEGPVQPQHF TGTGCCTGGAATGAGGGGCCTGTGCAGCCCCAGCATTTT
TRBJ1-4 - 19 TRBV6-5 TRBD1 CASSCPEPDREPPNEKLFF TGTGCCAGCAGTTGCCCCGAACCGGACAGGGAGCCTCCTAATGAAAAACTGTTTTTT
TRBJ1-4 - 12 TRBV29-1 - CSVTEGDEKLFF TGCAGCGTAACCGAGGGCGATGAAAAACTGTTTTTT
TRBJ2-7 few 15 TRBV20-1 TRBD2 CSASEGLAGAREQYF TGCAGTGCTAGTGAGGGACTAGCGGGAGCCCGCGAGCAGTACTTC
TRBJ1-2 many 13 TRBV18 - CASSPKGALGYTF TGTGCCAGCTCACCAAAAGGGGCGCTTGGCTACACCTTC
TRBJ1-2 - 13 TRBV19 TRBD1 CASSSRGRNGYTF TGTGCCAGTAGTTCCAGGGGGCGAAATGGCTACACCTTC
TRBJ2-5 few 14 TRBV15 - CATSRGRAQETQYF TGTGCCACCAGCAGGGGAAGGGCACAAGAGACCCAGTACTTC
TRBJ2-1 - 15 TRBV6-5 - CASSYSGLQTNEQFF TGTGCCAGCAGTTACTCTGGACTACAGACGAATGAGCAGTTCTTC
TRBJ2-5 once 12 TRBV2 - CASSDPEETQYF TGTGCCAGCAGTGATCCAGAAGAGACCCAGTACTTC
TRBJ2-7 few 12 TRBV10-3 - CAISPVEGEQYF TGTGCCATCAGTCCCGTAGAGGGCGAGCAGTACTTC
TRBJ2-2 many 14 TRBV2 - CASSRVENTGELFF TGTGCCAGCAGTCGAGTCGAAAACACCGGGGAGCTGTTTTTT
TRBJ2-3 few 15 TRBV29-1 - CSVVGSGALTDTQYF TGCAGCGTTGTGGGGTCGGGGGCCCTCACAGATACGCAGTATTTT
TRBJ1-4 - 17 TRBV20-1 - CSALETGTPLGDEKLFF TGCAGTGCTCTCGAAACCGGGACACCCTTGGGCGATGAAAAACTGTTTTTT
TRBJ2-5 - 16 TRBV15 - CATSSWTTISKETQYF TGTGCCACCAGCTCCTGGACCACAATATCCAAAGAGACCCAGTACTTC
TRBJ1-1 few 14 TRBV29-1 TRBD1 CSVEKSRGETEAFF TGCAGCGTTGAAAAGTCCAGGGGGGAAACTGAAGCTTTCTTT
TRBJ1-4 few 14 TRBV11-3 - CASSLAGHNEKLFF TGTGCCAGCAGCTTAGCCGGGCATAATGAAAAACTGTTTTTT
TRBJ1-1 many 13 TRBV29-1 - CSAHGGASRQAFF TGCAGCGCTCACGGGGGGGCCTCCCGACAGGCTTTCTTT
TRBJ2-5 few 15 TRBV9 TRBD1 CASSVGTGGHETQYF TGTGCCAGCAGCGTAGGAACAGGGGGTCATGAGACCCAGTACTTC
TRBJ1-3 - 13 TRBV7-2 - CASSSPNGNTIYF TGTGCCAGCAGCTCCCCTAATGGAAACACCATATATTTT
TRBJ1-1 many 14 TRBV21-1 - CASSNREWCTEAFF TGTGCCAGCAGCAACAGGGAGTGGTGCACTGAAGCTTTCTTT
TRBJ2-1 many 15 TRBV4-3 - CASSQGQDSYNEQFF TGCGCCAGCAGCCAAGGTCAGGACTCCTACAATGAGCAGTTCTTC
TRBJ2-3 few 13 TRBV9 - CASSVGIADTQYF TGTGCCAGCAGCGTGGGGATTGCAGATACGCAGTATTTT
TRBJ2-7 few 12 TRBV3-1 - CASSRWTYEQYF TGTGCCAGCAGCCGATGGACCTACGAGCAGTACTTC
TRBJ1-5 - 15 TRBV3-1 - CASSQDHQPYQPQHF TGTGCCAGCAGCCAAGATCACCAGCCCTATCAGCCCCAGCATTTT
TRBJ1-3 - 15 TRBV18 - CASSPYRASGNTIYF TGTGCCAGCTCACCATACAGGGCTTCTGGAAACACCATATATTTT